Below, 31 T cell receptor beta chains from the same sample are listed, as sequenced in a study of blood T cell repertoires in COVID-19. The data were produced by immunoSEQ multiplex PCR, yet TCRdb's version contains in-frame clones alone and is incomplete. The table has approximately 500,000 clones, 85% to 90% seen once. The sequencing input was peripheral blood. Every receptor here comes from a woman aged 45-65 years with COVID-19, enrolled during active disease.

The V and J genes are TRBV14 and TRBJ1-1; 9 bases are shared with TRBD1. The CDR3 sequence is 15 residues long. The germline gives CDR1 SGHDN, CDR2 FVKESK. Germline trimming cut 3 bases from V and 4 bases from J; bases unmatched to any gene: 6. CDR3 bases: TGTGCCAGCAGCCACCGGACAGGGGCGGGCACTGAAGCTTTCTTT. Encoded protein: CASSHRTGAGTEAFF. Together with reference TRBV14 and TRBJ1-1, the CDR3 gives the full variable domain: EAGVTQFPSHSVIEKGQTVTLRCDPISGHDNLYWYRRVMGKEIKFLLHFVKESKQDESGMPNNRFLAERTGGTYSTLKVQPAELEDSGVYFCASSHRTGAGTEAFFGQGTRLTVV.

This clone was observed a few times. The CDR3: CASSSQTNTEAFF. CDR3 DNA sequence: TGCGCCAGCAGCTCACAAACGAACACTGAAGCTTTCTTT. The chain joins TRBV5-1 to TRBJ1-1; D uncertain. V was cut by 3 bases and J by 1 base, with 7 bases left in between. This CDR3 has 13 residues. The V gene's germline CDR1 is SGHRS and CDR2 YFSETQ.

The rearrangement links TRBV5-4 to TRBJ2-5; 11 nucleotides agree with TRBD2. This CDR3 spans 17 amino acids. Germline CDR1 reads SGHNT; CDR2 reads YYREEE (reference sequence). The V gene end was trimmed by 4 bases and the J gene end by 0 bases; junction bases not matched to a gene: 8. The CDR3 is CASSMTSGVSYQETQYF. In DNA, the CDR3 is TGTGCCAGCAGCATGACTAGCGGGGTCTCGTACCAAGAGACCCAGTACTTC. Full variable domain (missing parts from reference TRBV5-4 and TRBJ2-5): ETGVTQSPTHLIKTRGQQVTLRCSSQSGHNTVSWYQQALGQGPQFIFQYYREEENGRGNFPPRFSGLQFPNYSSELNVNALELDDSALYLCASSMTSGVSYQETQYFGPGTRLLVL.

With regard to this clone: One end of the junction fails to match germline, which may point to a read error. This sequence joins TRBV29-1 and TRBJ2-1; D might be TRBD2 (6 bases). Germline loops: CDR1 SQVTM, CDR2 ANQGSEA. The length of the CDR3 is 11 residues. The CDR3 DNA reads TGCAGCGTCAAGGACTACCATGAGCAGTTCTTC. It translates to CSVKDYHEQFF.

The rearrangement uses TRBV28 and TRBJ2-2, with 7 bases aligning to TRBD1. This CDR3 has 16 amino acids. In germline, CDR1 is MDHEN, CDR2 SYDVKM. V lost 10 bases to trimming and J lost 1 base; unmatched junction nucleotides: 12. The CDR3 spells CANRQPTGENTGELFF. The CDR3 nucleotides are TGTGCCAATAGGCAACCCACAGGGGAGAACACCGGGGAGCTGTTTTTT.

V gene TRBV11-3 combines with J gene TRBJ2-1, with D unresolved. Germline CDR1 reads SGHNT; CDR2 reads YENEEA. Trimming took off 0 bases at V and 5 bases at J, with 11 bases between the two ends. The CDR3 loop spans 15 amino acids. CDR3 region: CASSLDARINNEQFF. CDR3 DNA: TGTGCCAGCAGCTTAGATGCCAGGATTAACAATGAGCAGTTCTTC.

CDR3 residues: CASSNQGEVGELFF. The CDR3 coding sequence is TGTGCCAGTAGTAATCAGGGGGAGGTCGGGGAGCTGTTTTTT. The rearrangement links TRBV19 to TRBJ2-2; TRBD1 is a possible D gene (7 bases). CDR1 and CDR2 (germline): LNHDA, SQIVND (reference sequence). The CDR3 spans 14 residues. Between the trimmed V and J ends, which lost 4 bases and 7 bases, there was a span of 13 bases.

V and J are TRBV2 and TRBJ2-7; possibly TRBD1 for D (6 bases). CDR1 is SNHLY, CDR2 FYNNEI, per germline. The V gene lost 7 bases and the J gene lost 2 bases, with 15 bases spanning the gap. The CDR3 sequence is 14 residues long. The CDR3 nucleotides read TGTGCCAGCATAAAGGGCAGGGGAACCTACGAGCAGTACTTC. Its protein product is CASIKGRGTYEQYF.

This clone was seen only once. The chain is built from TRBV19 and TRBJ1-1; D remains unclear. V was trimmed by 4 bases and J by 0 bases, leaving 15 bases between them. Germline V gene sequence: CDR1 LNHDA, CDR2 SQIVND (reference sequence). The CDR3 has 16 residues. The CDR3 region is CASSNLVGGMNTEAFF. The CDR3 bases are TGTGCCAGTAGTAATTTAGTTGGAGGGATGAACACTGAAGCTTTCTTT. The variable domain in full, completed from reference TRBV19 and TRBJ1-1, reads DGGITQSPKYLFRKEGQNVTLSCEQNLNHDAMYWYRQDPGQGLRLIYYSQIVNDFQKGDIAEGYSVSREKKESFPLTVTSAQKNPTAFYLCASSNLVGGMNTEAFFGQGTRLTVV.

The chain links TRBV10-2 to TRBJ2-7; D is unresolved. Germline CDR1 is WSHSY and CDR2 is SAAADI. This CDR3 comprises 11 residues. Trimming cost V 3 bases and J 6 bases, with 6 bases left between them. The CDR3 DNA sequence: TGCGCCAGCAGTGACAGTTCCGAGCAGTACTTC. Translating it yields CASSDSSEQYF.

Worth noting for this clone: This specimen includes other DNA sequences encoding the same CDR3. The rearrangement joins TRBV29-1 to TRBJ1-1; TRBD1 matches at 7 bases. From germline, CDR1 is SQVTM and CDR2 ANQGSEA. CDR3 length: 13 residues. With 2 bases clipped from V and 4 bases from J, the junction kept 4 bases outside the gene matches. The CDR3: CSVERAGGTEAFF. The CDR3, as DNA: TGCAGCGTTGAACGAGCAGGGGGCACTGAAGCTTTCTTT.

The chain links TRBV3-1 (or the pseudogene TRBV3-2) to TRBJ1-1; maybe TRBD1 (6 bases). Trimming removed 1 base at V and 10 bases at J, with 16 bases between. This CDR3 contains 14 residues. The V gene's germline CDR1 is LGHDT and CDR2 YNNKEL (reference sequence). The CDR3 bases are TGTGCCAGCAGCCAAGGGGGGCGGCTAGTGGGAGCTTTCTTT. This codes for CASSQGGRLVGAFF.

The chain uses TRBV2 and TRBJ1-1, with unresolved D. V lost 1 base and J 11 bases, leaving 11 bases between the germline ends. The CDR3 has 12 residues. The germline V gene has CDR1 SNHLY and CDR2 FYNNEI. The chain's CDR3 is CASSEGSGWAFF. CDR3 sequence (DNA): TGTGCCAGCAGTGAAGGAAGCGGGTGGGCTTTCTTT.

The chain has TRBV20-1 and TRBJ1-1; 10 nucleotides agree with TRBD1. The trim removed 3 bases at V and 9 bases at J, leaving 10 bases unmatched. This CDR3 is built from 14 residues. The germline V gene encodes CDR1 DFQATT and CDR2 SNEGSKA (reference sequence). The CDR3 spells CSASGTGENRKAFF. CDR3 coding DNA: TGCAGTGCTAGTGGGACAGGGGAAAATAGGAAAGCTTTCTTT.

The rearrangement links TRBV6-1 to TRBJ1-2, with D perhaps matching TRBD1 (5 bases). CDR1 and CDR2 from the germline V gene are MNHNS and SASEGT. Trimming stripped 3 bases from V and 8 bases from J, with 16 bases between. This CDR3 is 14 amino acids long. CDR3 in DNA: TGTGCCAGCAGTGATACCGGGGGTTTCGAAGGCTACACCTTC. Translated, it gives CASSDTGGFEGYTF.

This chain joins TRBV27 and TRBJ2-5; 7 bases fit TRBD2. This CDR3 contains 15 residues. Germline V lookup: CDR1 MNHEY, CDR2 SMNVEV (reference sequence). Losses at the gene ends were 8 bases for V and 5 bases for J; bases not matched to a gene: 14. The CDR3 DNA is TGTGCCAGCGGGATTATAGCGGGCGGAGTGGAGACCCAGTACTTC. It is translated as CASGIIAGGVETQYF.

This clone was seen a few times. The V gene is TRBV6-1, the J gene TRBJ2-7; D not resolved. CDR3 length: 14 residues. Germline lookup yields CDR1 MNHNS and CDR2 SASEGT. V dropped 2 bases and J dropped 2 bases, with 10 bases sitting between them. The CDR3 region is CASSEHPGPYEQYF. The CDR3 DNA reads as TGTGCCAGCAGTGAACACCCAGGCCCCTACGAGCAGTACTTC.

This chain connects TRBV6-1 to TRBJ1-4, with a possible D match to TRBD1 (5 bases). This CDR3 region has 13 residues. Germline CDR1 and CDR2: MNHNS and SASEGT. V was pared by 2 bases and J by 8 bases, with 9 bases between. The DNA of the CDR3 is TGTGCCAGCAGTGAACCGGGGGGGGAAAAACTGTTTTTT. Residues: CASSEPGGEKLFF.

The CDR3: CASSQGGTSAFSYEQYF. The DNA of the CDR3 is TGTGCCAGCAGTCAAGGAGGGACTAGCGCTTTCTCCTACGAGCAGTACTTC. The rearrangement joins TRBV11-3 to TRBJ2-7, with 10 bases lining up with TRBD2. V was pared by 6 bases and J by 0 bases, with 11 bases of the junction left unmatched. The germline gives CDR1 SGHNT, CDR2 YENEEA. This CDR3 comprises 17 residues.

The chain links TRBV28 to TRBJ1-5, with D unclear. Deletions cut 1 base from V and 1 base from J, with 5 bases between. CDR1 MDHEN and CDR2 SYDVKM come from the germline V gene. This CDR3 spans 14 amino acids. The CDR3 sequence is CASSLSRSNQPQHF. The CDR3 DNA reads as TGTGCCAGCAGTTTATCCAGGAGCAATCAGCCCCAGCATTTT. The complete variable domain, with remaining parts taken from reference TRBV28 and TRBJ1-5, reads DVKVTQSSRYLVKRTGEKVFLECVQDMDHENMFWYRQDPGLGLRLIYFSYDVKMKEKGDIPEGYSVSREKKERFSLILESASTNQTSMYLCASSLSRSNQPQHFGDGTRLSIL.

The chain is built from TRBV5-1 and TRBJ1-6, with 8 bases matching TRBD1. This CDR3 spans 15 amino acids. J lost 10 bases, V lost 0 bases, and 6 bases had no gene match. The germline gives CDR1 SGHRS, CDR2 YFSETQ. The CDR3 DNA follows: TGCGCCAGCAGCTTGGGCGGCAGGGGGCGATCACCCCTCCACTTT. It is translated as CASSLGGRGRSPLHF.

This clone was counted a few times. The V call is TRBV11-2, the J call TRBJ2-4; D is undetermined. This CDR3 region has 16 residues. V was clipped by 4 bases and J by 4 bases, with 17 bases between them. From germline, CDR1 is SGHAT and CDR2 FQNNGV. The CDR3 spells CASSSQSARIKNIQYF. The DNA for the CDR3 is TGTGCCAGCAGCTCCCAGTCGGCCAGGATTAAAAACATTCAGTACTTC.

The V call is TRBV5-1, the J call TRBJ1-1; tentatively, D is TRBD1 (6 bases). Germline CDR1 is SGHRS and CDR2 is YFSETQ. V dropped 0 bases and J dropped 1 base, with 10 bases sitting between them. This CDR3 is built from 15 residues. CDR3 sequence: CASSLGGQSNTEAFF. The CDR3 DNA is TGCGCCAGCAGCTTGGGCGGACAGTCGAACACTGAAGCTTTCTTT.

The V call is TRBV10-2, the J call TRBJ1-3; 10 positions match TRBD1. V was pared by 4 bases and J by 2 bases, with 8 bases of the junction left unmatched. The CDR3 contains 17 residues. The germline gives CDR1 WSHSY, CDR2 SAAADI. The CDR3 here is CASSGYSDRGPGNTIYF. For the CDR3, the DNA is TGCGCCAGCAGTGGGTATTCCGACAGGGGGCCTGGAAACACCATATATTTT.

The chain has TRBV5-1 and TRBJ1-2, with TRBD1 identical over 8 bases. CDR3 size: 15 residues. Germline CDR1 SGHRS, CDR2 YFSETQ. The V and J ends lost 2 bases and 6 bases, in that order; junction bases with no gene match: 9. For the CDR3, the DNA is TGCGCCAGCAGCTTAATCGACAGGGGTGGACATGGCTACACCTTC. Protein product: CASSLIDRGGHGYTF.

This sequence joins TRBV5-4 and TRBJ2-7; 9 bases map to TRBD2. This CDR3 contains 15 residues. Unmatched junction bases numbered 6, after V lost 3 bases and J lost 2 bases. The germline gives CDR1 SGHNT, CDR2 YYREEE (reference sequence). Written as DNA, the CDR3 is TGTGCCAGCAGCTGGGGTAGCGGGGGAACCTACGAGCAGTACTTC. It specifies CASSWGSGGTYEQYF.

The chain employs TRBV10-3 and TRBJ1-5; no firm D call. The V gene's germline CDR1 is ENHRY and CDR2 SYGVKD. The V end was cut by 2 bases, the J end by 0 bases, with 11 bases between. This CDR3 spans 16 amino acids. The CDR3: CAISEEVTGSNQPQHF. The CDR3 DNA reads TGTGCCATCAGTGAGGAAGTTACTGGTAGCAATCAGCCCCAGCATTTT.

The genes are TRBV24-1 and TRBJ1-1; no clear D. Per the germline V gene, CDR1 is KGHDR and CDR2 is SFDVKD. V was cut by 0 bases and J by 4 bases, with 17 bases left in between. The CDR3 is 17 residues long. CDR3 residues: CATSDLIKQRQRTEAFF. CDR3 in DNA: TGTGCCACCAGTGATTTGATCAAGCAGAGACAACGCACTGAAGCTTTCTTT.

CDR3 in amino acids: CASSRGSGTDTQYF. The CDR3 region has the DNA TGTGCCAGCAGTCGTGGCAGCGGCACAGATACGCAGTATTTT. The chain employs TRBV6-5 and TRBJ2-3, with no clear D. Germline lookup yields CDR1 MNHEY and CDR2 SVGAGI. Trimming shortened V by 5 bases and J by 1 base, and 10 bases separated the two germline ends. This CDR3 contains 14 residues.

The rearrangement joins TRBV5-6 to TRBJ1-2; 11 nucleotides agree with TRBD1. The CDR3 contains 15 residues. Trimming took 3 bases from V and 4 from J; bases not matched to a gene: 5. Germline V gives CDR1 SGHDT, CDR2 YYEEEE. CDR3 sequence: CASSSGTGGPYGYTF. The CDR3 bases are TGTGCCAGCAGCTCCGGGACAGGGGGACCCTATGGCTACACCTTC. Full variable domain (rest looked up from reference TRBV5-6 and TRBJ1-2): DAGVTQSPTHLIKTRGQQVTLRCSPKSGHDTVSWYQQALGQGPQFIFQYYEEEERQRGNFPDRFSGHQFPNYSSELNVNALLLGDSALYLCASSSGTGGPYGYTFGSGTRLTVV.

The chain carries TRBV5-1 and TRBJ2-1; 9 bases align to TRBD2. The CDR3 has 15 residues. The V gene end was trimmed by 0 bases and the J gene end by 10 bases; junction bases not matched to a gene: 8. The germline CDR1 and CDR2 sequences are SGHRS and YFSETQ. CDR3 residues: CASSLVLAGSGEQFF. DNA of the CDR3: TGCGCCAGCAGCTTGGTCCTAGCGGGGTCTGGGGAGCAGTTCTTC.